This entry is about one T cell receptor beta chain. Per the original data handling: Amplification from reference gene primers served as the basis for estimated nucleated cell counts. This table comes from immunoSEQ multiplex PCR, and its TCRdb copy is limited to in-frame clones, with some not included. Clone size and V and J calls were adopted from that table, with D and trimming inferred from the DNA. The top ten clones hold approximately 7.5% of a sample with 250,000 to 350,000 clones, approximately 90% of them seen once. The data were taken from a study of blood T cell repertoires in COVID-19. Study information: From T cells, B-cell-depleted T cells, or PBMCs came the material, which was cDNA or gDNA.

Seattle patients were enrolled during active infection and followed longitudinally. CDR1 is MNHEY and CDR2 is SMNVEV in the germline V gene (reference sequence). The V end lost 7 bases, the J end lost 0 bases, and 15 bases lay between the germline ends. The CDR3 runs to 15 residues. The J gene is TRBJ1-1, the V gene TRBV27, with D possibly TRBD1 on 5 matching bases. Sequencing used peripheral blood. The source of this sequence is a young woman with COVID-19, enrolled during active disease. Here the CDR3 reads CASTPQGAMNTEAFF. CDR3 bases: TGTGCCAGCACCCCACAAGGGGCGATGAACACTGAAGCTTTCTTT.